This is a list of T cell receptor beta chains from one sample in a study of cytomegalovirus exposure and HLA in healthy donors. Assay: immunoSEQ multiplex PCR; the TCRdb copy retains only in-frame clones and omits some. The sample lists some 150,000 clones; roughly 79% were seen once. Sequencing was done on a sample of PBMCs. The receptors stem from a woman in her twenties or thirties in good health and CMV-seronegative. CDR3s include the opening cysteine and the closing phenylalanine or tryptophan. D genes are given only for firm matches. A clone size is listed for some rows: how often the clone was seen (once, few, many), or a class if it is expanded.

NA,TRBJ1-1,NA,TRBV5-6,CASSLLGPGMSTEAFF,TGTGCCAGCAGCTTGTTGGGCCCGGGAATGAGCACTGAAGCTTTCTTT
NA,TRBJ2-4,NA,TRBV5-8,CASSRGLSSKNIQYF,TGTGCCAGCAGCCGGGGACTGTCCTCTAAAAACATTCAGTACTTC
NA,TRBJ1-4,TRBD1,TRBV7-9,CASSFDSGQHEKLFF,TGTGCCAGCAGTTTCGACTCGGGACAGCATGAAAAACTGTTTTTT
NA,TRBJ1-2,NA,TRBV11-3,CASSFGQITINYGYTF,TGTGCCAGCAGCTTCGGACAAATTACAATTAACTATGGCTACACCTTC
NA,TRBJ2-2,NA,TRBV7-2,CASSLVPGGSTGELFF,TGTGCCAGCAGCTTAGTGCCAGGGGGGTCGACCGGGGAGCTGTTTTTT
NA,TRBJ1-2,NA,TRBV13,CASSNKARGQQKGGYTF,TGTGCCAGCAGCAATAAAGCTCGCGGACAGCAAAAAGGAGGCTACACCTTC
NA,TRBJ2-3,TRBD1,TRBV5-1,CASSLTGGRTDTQYF,TGCGCCAGCAGCTTGACAGGGGGGAGGACAGATACGCAGTATTTT
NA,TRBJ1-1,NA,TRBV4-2,CASSRATTEEAFF,TGTGCCAGCAGCCGAGCGACGACAGAAGAAGCTTTCTTT
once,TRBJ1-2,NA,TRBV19,CATSRPAGNYGYTF,TGTGCCACCTCTCGACCGGCAGGAAACTATGGCTACACCTTC
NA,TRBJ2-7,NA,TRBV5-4,CASSSRGGGEQYF,TGTGCCAGCAGCTCTAGGGGGGGAGGCGAGCAGTACTTC
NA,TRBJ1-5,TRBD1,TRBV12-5,CASALALQGGQPQHF,TGTGCTAGTGCCTTGGCCCTACAGGGGGGTCAGCCCCAGCATTTT
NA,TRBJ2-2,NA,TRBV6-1,CASSEVGGGELFF,TGTGCCAGCAGTGAAGTAGGCGGGGGGGAGCTGTTTTTT
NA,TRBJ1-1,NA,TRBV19,CASSIGTAQGTEAFF,TGTGCCAGTAGTATTGGGACTGCCCAAGGGACTGAAGCTTTCTTT
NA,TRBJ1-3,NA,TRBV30,CAWSVAGPGNTIYF,TGTGCCTGGAGTGTCGCAGGGCCTGGAAACACCATATATTTT
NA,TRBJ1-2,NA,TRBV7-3,CASSPNGRGDRGYTF,TGTGCCAGCAGCCCTAATGGAAGGGGCGATAGGGGCTACACCTTC
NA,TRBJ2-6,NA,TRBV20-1,CSASGANVLTF,TGCAGTGCCAGTGGGGCCAACGTCCTGACTTTC
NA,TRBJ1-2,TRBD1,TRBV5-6,CASSSGTGSYGYTF,TGTGCCAGCAGCTCCGGGACAGGGTCATATGGCTACACCTTC
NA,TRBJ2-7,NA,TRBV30,CAWSVLVYEQYF,TGTGCCTGGAGTGTACTAGTCTACGAGCAGTACTTC
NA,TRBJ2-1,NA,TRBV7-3,CASSLIQSSYNEQFF,TGTGCCAGCAGCTTAATCCAGTCCTCCTACAATGAGCAGTTCTTC
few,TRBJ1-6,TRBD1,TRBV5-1,CASSLGQGVESPLHF,TGCGCCAGCAGCCTCGGACAGGGGGTAGAATCACCCCTCCACTTT
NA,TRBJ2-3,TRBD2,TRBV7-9,CASSLRRGVANTDTQYF,TGTGCCAGCAGCTTACGTCGGGGGGTAGCTAACACAGATACGCAGTATTTT
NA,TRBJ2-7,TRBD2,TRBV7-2,CASSQRGGSKIYEQYF,TGTGCCAGCAGCCAACGCGGGGGGTCAAAGATCTACGAGCAGTACTTC
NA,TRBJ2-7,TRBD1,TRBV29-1,CSVVGQGSSYEQYF,TGCAGCGTGGTTGGACAGGGAAGCTCCTACGAGCAGTACTTC
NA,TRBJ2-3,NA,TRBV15,CATSRGAGAPTQYF,TGTGCCACCAGCCGGGGGGCCGGGGCCCCGACGCAGTATTTT
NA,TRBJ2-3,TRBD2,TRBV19,CASSIKTSGVDTQYF,TGTGCCAGTAGTATCAAGACTAGCGGGGTAGATACGCAGTATTTT
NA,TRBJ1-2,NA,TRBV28,CASGQGYGYTF,TGTGCCAGCGGACAAGGCTATGGCTACACCTTC
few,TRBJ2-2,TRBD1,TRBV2,CASNKDRGDTGELFF,TGTGCCAGCAATAAGGACAGGGGGGACACCGGGGAGCTGTTTTTT
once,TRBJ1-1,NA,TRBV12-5,CASGLGGRPNTEAFF,TGTGCTAGTGGCCTCGGGGGGCGTCCGAACACTGAAGCTTTCTTT
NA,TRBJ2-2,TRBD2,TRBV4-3,CASSQRGRGLAGTNTGELFF,TGCGCCAGCAGCCAAAGGGGTCGGGGACTAGCGGGGACCAACACCGGGGAGCTGTTTTTT
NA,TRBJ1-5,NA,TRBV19,CATQTVGESNQPQHF,TGTGCCACTCAGACCGTTGGGGAGTCCAATCAGCCCCAGCATTTT
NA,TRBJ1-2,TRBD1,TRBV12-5,CASVAGTGLYGYTF,TGTGCTAGTGTAGCCGGGACAGGGCTCTATGGCTACACCTTC